These 25 T cell receptor beta chains were all obtained from the same sample, sequenced in a study of cytomegalovirus exposure and HLA in healthy donors. PCR involved 60 Vbeta and 13 Jbeta primers. Clones were read by immunoSEQ multiplex PCR, and TCRdb kept only the in-frame ones, dropping some. The table counts about 200,000 clones; 0.95% to 1.3% lies in the top ten. The sequenced material came from PBMCs. All receptors derive from a girl aged 2 to 9 in good health and CMV-seropositive.

Comment on this clone: Other DNA sequences in this sample translate to the same CDR3. The V gene is TRBV9, the J gene TRBJ2-3, with a weak D call TRBD2 (5 bases). Looked up from germline, CDR1 is SGDLS and CDR2 is YYNGEE. Trimming pared 0 bases from V and 0 bases from J, leaving 5 bases between. The CDR3 loop spans 14 amino acids. CDR3 amino acids: CASSVAGSTDTQYF. For the CDR3, the DNA is TGTGCCAGCAGCGTAGCGGGGAGCACAGATACGCAGTATTTT.

The chain is built from TRBV30 and TRBJ2-2; no clear D gene. Germline CDR1 GTSNPN, CDR2 SVGIG (reference sequence). The CDR3 runs 14 residues. V lost 4 bases to trimming and J lost 5 bases, with 14 bases between them. CDR3 nucleotide sequence: TGTGCCTGGAATCTGAGAAGTTTTACCGGGGAGCTGTTTTTT. It encodes CAWNLRSFTGELFF.

The rearrangement joins TRBV12-5 to TRBJ2-3; 7 bases are shared with TRBD1. This CDR3 is 15 amino acids long. The germline CDR1 and CDR2 sequences are LGHNT and FRNRAP. Trimming took 7 bases from V and 6 from J; bases not matched to a gene: 13. CDR3: CASALGGRTLDTQYF. CDR3 DNA sequence: TGTGCTAGTGCTCTAGGGGGCCGAACCCTTGATACGCAGTATTTT.

The genes are TRBV7-2 and TRBJ2-5; no firm D call. The DNA end lines up better with TRBJ2-7; the J call may be wrong. Germline V CDR1 and CDR2: SGHTA, FQGNSA. The CDR3 contains 14 residues. CDR3 amino acids: CASSLSLLNYEQYF. For the CDR3, the DNA is TGTGCCAGCAGCTTATCACTCTTGAATTACGAGCAGTACTTC.

V gene TRBV7-2 combines with J gene TRBJ1-5, with TRBD1 identical over 7 bases. Per the germline V gene, CDR1 is SGHTA and CDR2 is FQGNSA. The V segment lost 4 bases and the J segment 6 bases; nucleotides outside the gene matches: 6. There are 14 residues in the CDR3. DNA of the CDR3: TGTGCCAGCAGCTCCAGACAGGGCGGTCAGCCCCAGCATTTT. It translates to CASSSRQGGQPQHF.

V and J are TRBV7-9 and TRBJ2-5; possibly TRBD2 for D (6 bases). V was cut by 5 bases and J by 4 bases, with 17 bases left in between. This CDR3 comprises 15 residues. Germline CDR1 and CDR2: SEHNR and FQNEAQ (reference sequence). DNA for the CDR3: TGTGCCAGCAGCGGCTCGAGGGTCGGGGGAGAGACCCAGTACTTC. Its translation is CASSGSRVGGETQYF.

The CDR3 region is CASSEDRGTDTQYF. CDR3 DNA sequence: TGCGCCAGCAGCGAGGACAGGGGCACAGATACGCAGTATTTT. The chain links TRBV5-1 to TRBJ2-3, with 8 bases aligning to TRBD1. V was clipped by 4 bases and J by 1 base; unmatched bases: 2. CDR1 and CDR2 from the germline V gene are SGHRS and YFSETQ. This CDR3 region has 14 residues.

The chain employs TRBV2 and TRBJ2-7, with 10 bases matching TRBD2. CDR1 and CDR2 (germline): SNHLY, FYNNEI. J gave up 3 bases and V 4 bases, and 12 bases lay outside the gene matches. The CDR3 is made up of 17 amino acids. The CDR3: CASSGWAWPSGSYEQYF. DNA of the CDR3: TGTGCCAGCAGTGGATGGGCGTGGCCTAGCGGGAGCTACGAGCAGTACTTC.

The gene calls are TRBV28 and TRBJ2-2, with a weak D call TRBD1 (6 bases). The V gene lost 6 bases and the J gene lost 1 base, with 9 bases spanning the gap. Germline V gene lookup returns CDR1 MDHEN and CDR2 SYDVKM. This CDR3 contains 14 residues. CDR3 loop: CASSPGQNTGELFF. In nucleotides, the CDR3 is TGTGCCAGCAGCCCGGGACAGAACACCGGGGAGCTGTTTTTT. The entire variable domain, with the rest obtained from reference TRBV28 and TRBJ2-2, is as follows: DVKVTQSSRYLVKRTGEKVFLECVQDMDHENMFWYRQDPGLGLRLIYFSYDVKMKEKGDIPEGYSVSREKKERFSLILESASTNQTSMYLCASSPGQNTGELFFGEGSRLTVL.

The chain links TRBV14 to TRBJ2-7; 7 bases agree with TRBD2. This CDR3 spans 16 amino acids. V lost 3 bases and J lost 2; bases outside the gene matches: 10. Germline values: CDR1 SGHDN, CDR2 FVKESK. The CDR3 bases are TGTGCCAGCAGCCATACGGGGGGACGTTTAGCCTACGAGCAGTACTTC. Encoded protein: CASSHTGGRLAYEQYF.

The chain has TRBV5-4 and TRBJ2-3; the D is unclear. V was trimmed by 4 bases and J by 0 bases, leaving 9 bases between them. The germline gives CDR1 SGHNT, CDR2 YYREEE (reference sequence). CDR3 length: 14 amino acids. CDR3 residues: CASSTSSSTDTQYF. The CDR3 DNA reads TGTGCCAGCAGCACTTCCTCTAGCACAGATACGCAGTATTTT.

The gene calls are TRBV13 and TRBJ2-1; 13 bases are shared with TRBD2. CDR3 length: 16 amino acids. From germline, CDR1 is PRHDT and CDR2 FYEKMQ (reference sequence). The ends lost 6 bases at V and 10 bases at J; junction bases unmatched: 12. CDR3 in DNA: TGTGCCAGCAGTCCTTCGGGACTAGCGGGACTCAACGAGCAGTTCTTC. Amino acids: CASSPSGLAGLNEQFF.

On this clone: At one boundary the junction diverges from the germline segment, which might be a read error. The chain couples TRBV7-7 to TRBJ2-5; the match to TRBD2 covers 8 bases. CDR3 length equals 19 residues. Germline V lookup: CDR1 SSHAT, CDR2 FNYEAQ (reference sequence). CDR3 sequence (DNA): TGTGCTAGCAGCCCCCCCCACGCTGGGAGCGGGAGACTGGGTGAGACCCAGTACTTC. Encoded protein: CASSPPHAGSGRLGETQYF.

The V call is TRBV10-1, the J call TRBJ2-1; 9 bases align to TRBD1. V was pared by 0 bases and J by 12 bases, with 15 bases of the junction left unmatched. The CDR3 spans 17 residues. Germline V gene lookup returns CDR1 WNHNN and CDR2 SYGVQD (reference sequence). The CDR3 loop is CASSESNWDREMGRQFF. The CDR3 DNA is TGCGCCAGCAGTGAGTCGAATTGGGACAGGGAAATGGGTCGGCAGTTCTTC.

The rearrangement joins TRBV27 to TRBJ1-2, with 7 bases lining up with TRBD1. CDR3 size: 14 residues. J was trimmed by 2 bases and V by 7 bases; bases with no gene match: 7. Germline loops: CDR1 MNHEY, CDR2 SMNVEV (reference sequence). The CDR3 nucleotides read TGTGCCAGCACTTCAGGGGGGCCAAACTATGGCTACACCTTC. Protein sequence: CASTSGGPNYGYTF.

The V and J genes are TRBV2 and TRBJ1-1; a weak D match, TRBD1 (6 bases). V lost 11 bases to trimming and J lost 6 bases, with 16 bases between them. The CDR3 runs to 12 residues. Germline V CDR1 and CDR2: SNHLY, FYNNEI. As DNA, the CDR3 is TGTGCCTCTCCGAAGGACAGTCCTGAAGCTTTCTTT. Protein: CASPKDSPEAFF.

The chain recombines TRBV5-1 with TRBJ1-4, with a possible D match to TRBD1 (5 bases). The germline gives CDR1 SGHRS, CDR2 YFSETQ. Deletions cut 2 bases from V and 5 bases from J, with 10 bases between. The length of the CDR3 is 14 residues. CDR3 bases: TGCGCCAGCAGCTTAGGACAAACAAATGAAAAACTGTTTTTT. The encoded protein is CASSLGQTNEKLFF.

The chain carries TRBV2 and TRBJ2-1, with TRBD2 matching 10 bases. Germline CDR1 is SNHLY and CDR2 is FYNNEI. CDR3 length equals 13 residues. CDR3 sequence (DNA): TGTGCGGGCGGGGCTAGCGGGAGCTATGAGCAGTTCTTC. Its protein is CAGGASGSYEQFF.

V gene TRBV6-5 combines with J gene TRBJ1-2; weak D call: TRBD1 (6 bases). The CDR3 totals 15 residues. The V gene's germline CDR1 is MNHEY and CDR2 SVGAGI. The V and J ends lost 5 bases and 3 bases respectively, with 16 bases between them. CDR3: CASSNPGDGDYGYTF. CDR3 in DNA: TGTGCCAGCAGTAACCCAGGGGATGGTGACTATGGCTACACCTTC.

V usage is TRBV2 and J usage is TRBJ2-3, with 15 bases fitting TRBD2. V lost 6 bases and J lost 3; bases outside the gene matches: 4. This CDR3 comprises 16 residues. Germline-derived CDR1 and CDR2 are SNHLY and FYNNEI. The CDR3 coding sequence is TGTGCCAGCAGGGGACTAGCGGGAGGTCTAACAGATACGCAGTATTTT. Residues: CASRGLAGGLTDTQYF.

The V and J genes are TRBV7-9 and TRBJ2-5; D ambiguous. Germline CDR1 SEHNR, CDR2 FQNEAQ (reference sequence). V was pared by 1 base and J by 2 bases, with 11 bases between. The CDR3 spans 15 residues. CDR3 residues: CASSLGAGSQETQYF. DNA of the CDR3: TGTGCCAGCAGCTTAGGTGCTGGCTCACAAGAGACCCAGTACTTC. Variable domain in full (rest from reference TRBV7-9 and TRBJ2-5): DTGVSQNPRHKITKRGQNVTFRCDPISEHNRLYWYRQTLGQGPEFLTYFQNEAQLEKSRLLSDRFSAERPKGSFSTLEIQRTEQGDSAMYLCASSLGAGSQETQYFGPGTRLLVL.

This chain links TRBV29-1 with TRBJ2-2; possibly TRBD2 for D (5 bases). The CDR3 is 16 amino acids. The germline CDR1 and CDR2 sequences are SQVTM and ANQGSEA. Trimming took off 2 bases at V and 4 bases at J, with 17 bases between the two ends. CDR3 in amino acids: CSVESPSGVSTGELFF. The CDR3, as DNA: TGCAGCGTTGAAAGCCCCTCCGGGGTCAGCACCGGGGAGCTGTTTTTT.

The chain couples TRBV28 to TRBJ2-1; no reliable D call. Germline V gene lookup returns CDR1 MDHEN and CDR2 SYDVKM. The CDR3 is 13 amino acids. Trimming took off 4 bases at V and 5 bases at J, with 9 bases between the two ends. Here the CDR3 DNA reads TGTGCCAGCAGTTCCCCGGTGGACAATGAGCAGTTCTTC. Protein: CASSSPVDNEQFF.

This chain connects TRBV7-9 to TRBJ2-5; 7 bases map to TRBD1. CDR1 is SEHNR, CDR2 FQNEAQ, per germline (reference sequence). The CDR3 sequence is 16 residues long. V trimming: 5 bases; J trimming: 3 bases; junction bases outside the gene matches: 12. DNA of the CDR3: TGTGCCAGCAGCCATATTGAAAGACAGGGAAAAGAGACCCAGTACTTC. This gives the protein CASSHIERQGKETQYF.

Here the CDR3 DNA reads TGCAGCGTCACCTTGCGGGTAGCCGGGGAGCTGTTTTTT. Translated, it gives CSVTLRVAGELFF. The rearrangement links TRBV29-1 to TRBJ2-2; a possible D gene is TRBD2 (5 bases). V lost 6 bases to trimming and J lost 6 bases, with 14 bases between them. This CDR3 contains 13 residues. Germline CDR1 is SQVTM and CDR2 is ANQGSEA.